This is a list of T cell receptor beta chains from one sample in a study of regulatory T cells in long-lasting Graves disease. TCRdb passed the multiplex PCR reads through MiXCR, listing each CDR3 protein once. In the table there are over 350,000 distinct CDR3 sequences, under 25% of which are singletons. The source was peripheral blood mononuclear cells (PBMCs), collected when the disease was refractory, from a patient treated with antithyroid drugs. The receptors come from a female donor with Graves disease. CDR3s include the opening cysteine and the closing phenylalanine or tryptophan. Fields, in order: V gene, CDR3 protein.

>TRBV6-1
CASSPGQGPEAFF
>TRBV6-2/TRBV6-3
CASGWTFQETQYF
>TRBV28
CASSLYSGTSGSGELFF
>TRBV6-1
CASSEAGDEQFF
>TRBV27
CASSIIPGQEQYF
>TRBV11-2
CASSLGQGAAKNIQYF
>TRBV19
CATTMVTGTWNTGELFF
>TRBV12-3/TRBV12-4
CASTMRLTEAFF
>TRBV27
CASSPTTGPTYEQYF
>TRBV29-1
CSVYAPGDRDYEQYF
>TRBV13
CASSLQPPTRATYNEQFF
>TRBV7-2
CASSPRQGGTQYF
>TRBV5-8
CASSAGDIYEQYF
>TRBV5-1
CASSFLPQGETTEAFF
>TRBV7-9
CAGSEGAGDTGELFF
>TRBV2
CASDRTENEKLFF
>TRBV29-1
CSVEVGGQGYGYTF
>TRBV18
CASSPGQGAVAGYTF
>TRBV2
CASSDTGSGANVLTF
>TRBV6-5
CASSYPRKGNTIYF
>TRBV7-9
CASSLGEAEAAFF
>TRBV28
CASSLGDYEQYF
>TRBV7-3
CASIIIKGAANQPQHF
>TRBV2
CASSVQGDQETQYF
>TRBV6-1
CASRDSSSQPQHF
>TRBV7-9
CASVEVEEAFF
>TRBV6-1
CASRPPYSTEAFF
>TRBV10-3
CAISESVNYEQYF
>TRBV7-3
CASSLDGEAFF